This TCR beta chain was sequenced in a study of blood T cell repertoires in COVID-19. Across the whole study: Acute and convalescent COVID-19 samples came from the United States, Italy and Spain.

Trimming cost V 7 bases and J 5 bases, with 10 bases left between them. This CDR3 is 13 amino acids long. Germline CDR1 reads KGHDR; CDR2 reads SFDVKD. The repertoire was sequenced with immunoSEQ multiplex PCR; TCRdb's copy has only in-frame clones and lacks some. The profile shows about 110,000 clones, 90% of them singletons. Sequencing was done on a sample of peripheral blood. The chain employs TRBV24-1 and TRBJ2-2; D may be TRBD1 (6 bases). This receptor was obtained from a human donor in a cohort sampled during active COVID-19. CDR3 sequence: CATRTTGTGELFF. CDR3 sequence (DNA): TGTGCCACCAGGACCACAGGGACCGGGGAGCTGTTTTTT.